These T cell receptor beta chains were read from a single sample in a study of T cells in Graves' hyperthyroidism and ophthalmopathy. TCRdb called the multiplex PCR reads again in MiXCR, with one record for every CDR3 protein. The sample has 300,000 to 450,000 distinct CDR3 sequences; approximately 17% are singletons. The material sequenced was blood. These receptors were collected from a man aged 18 to 29 with Graves' ophthalmopathy. Each CDR3 is given with its conserved first and last residue. The order of the fields is V gene, clone size, D gene, J gene, CDR3 protein, CDR3 DNA. A D gene is named only where the DNA matches it firmly. The listing skips clone size in some rows; elsewhere it reads once, few, many or a size class.

v_gene: TRBV7-3
abundance: many
d_gene: -
j_gene: TRBJ2-1
CDR3aa: CASSIAAHNEQFF
CDR3nt: TGTGCCAGCAGCATAGCGGCTCACAATGAGCAGTTCTTC

v_gene: TRBV29-1
abundance: -
d_gene: -
j_gene: TRBJ1-4
CDR3aa: CSVQGQGLGTNEKLFF
CDR3nt: TGCAGCGTCCAAGGGCAGGGATTGGGGACTAATGAAAAACTGTTTTTT

v_gene: TRBV25-1
abundance: -
d_gene: TRBD1
j_gene: TRBJ1-1
CDR3aa: CASTTGGVPEAFF
CDR3nt: TGTGCCAGTACCACAGGGGGCGTCCCTGAAGCTTTCTTT

v_gene: TRBV3-1
abundance: many
d_gene: -
j_gene: TRBJ2-7
CDR3aa: CASSPWDGPYEQYF
CDR3nt: TGTGCCAGCAGCCCTTGGGACGGGCCCTACGAGCAGTACTTC

v_gene: TRBV11-2
abundance: many
d_gene: -
j_gene: TRBJ2-7
CDR3aa: CASSLPPGGRGYEQYF
CDR3nt: TGTGCCAGCAGCTTACCCCCCGGGGGCAGGGGCTACGAGCAGTACTTC

v_gene: TRBV24-1
abundance: few
d_gene: -
j_gene: TRBJ1-2
CDR3aa: CATSDGRAYYGYTF
CDR3nt: TGTGCCACCAGTGATGGGAGAGCTTACTATGGCTACACCTTC

v_gene: TRBV6-1
abundance: few
d_gene: -
j_gene: TRBJ2-3
CDR3aa: CASSDIDTDTQYF
CDR3nt: TGTGCCAGCAGTGACATAGACACAGATACGCAGTATTTT

v_gene: TRBV20-1
abundance: -
d_gene: -
j_gene: TRBJ2-6
CDR3aa: CSARGVPPSGANVLTF
CDR3nt: TGCAGTGCTAGAGGGGTCCCGCCCTCTGGGGCCAACGTCCTGACTTTC

v_gene: TRBV20-1
abundance: many
d_gene: -
j_gene: TRBJ1-5
CDR3aa: CSATRTAPAGPQHF
CDR3nt: TGCAGTGCCACCCGGACAGCGCCCGCCGGGCCCCAGCATTTT

v_gene: TRBV11-2
abundance: many
d_gene: -
j_gene: TRBJ2-1
CDR3aa: CASSLGGGGLYNEQFF
CDR3nt: TGTGCCAGCAGCTTAGGAGGGGGGGGGTTGTACAATGAGCAGTTCTTC